Only a few counts were recorded for the clone carrying this T cell receptor (beta chain). Antigen: not known. This sample was taken from a study of cytomegalovirus exposure and HLA in healthy donors. Study-wide context: Sequencing of 150 million to 200 million T cells in an earlier analysis found about 120 million unique TCR beta sequences. Study conclusions and caveats: Researchers reportedly found TCR beta sequences accurately predicted most subjects' HLA-A and HLA-B alleles. It was taken for granted in presence/absence analyses that sequencing depth across donors was roughly uniform. As a later analysis showed, a missense DCLRE1C variant was linked to trimming of TCR beta V- and J-genes.

CDR1 and CDR2 from the germline V gene are LGHNA and YNFKEQ. The CDR3 totals 15 residues. The V gene lost 6 bases and the J gene lost 0 bases, with 12 bases spanning the gap. Amplification used 60 Vbeta primers and 13 Jbeta primers. Here immunoSEQ multiplex PCR was the method, and the copy in TCRdb shows in-frame clones only, minus some. The data show some 140,000 clones, over 70% seen once. The clonotype originates from a man aged 18 to 30 in good health and CMV-seronegative. This chain uses TRBV4-2 with TRBJ1-5; D gene unclear. The sample taken for sequencing was PBMCs. CDR3: CASRYTVYSNQPQHF. The CDR3 DNA is TGTGCCAGCAGATACACAGTGTATAGCAATCAGCCCCAGCATTTT.